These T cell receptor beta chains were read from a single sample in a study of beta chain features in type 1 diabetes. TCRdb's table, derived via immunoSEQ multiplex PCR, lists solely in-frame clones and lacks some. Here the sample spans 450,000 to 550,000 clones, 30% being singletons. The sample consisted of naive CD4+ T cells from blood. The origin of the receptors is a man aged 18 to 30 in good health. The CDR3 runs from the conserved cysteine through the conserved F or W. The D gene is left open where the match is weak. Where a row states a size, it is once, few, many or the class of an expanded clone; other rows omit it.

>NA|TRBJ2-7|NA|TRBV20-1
TGCAGTGCTAGAGAGGCATACGAGCAGTACTTC
CSAREAYEQYF
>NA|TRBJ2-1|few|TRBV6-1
TGTGCCAGCACCCAGACTTCCTACAATGAGCAGTTCTTC
CASTQTSYNEQFF
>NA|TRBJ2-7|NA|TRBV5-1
TGCGCCAGCAGCTTGGCGTTCGACAGGACCTACGAGCAGTACTTC
CASSLAFDRTYEQYF
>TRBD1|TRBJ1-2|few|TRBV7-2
TGTGCCAGCAGCTTGGACAGGGGACGGGAAGGCTACACCTTC
CASSLDRGREGYTF
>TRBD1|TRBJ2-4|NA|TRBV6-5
TGTGCCAGCAGAGTAACAGGGGGTTCCAAAAACATTCAGTACTTC
CASRVTGGSKNIQYF
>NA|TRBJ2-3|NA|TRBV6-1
TGTGCCAGCCTTCGGACTATCACAGATACGCAGTATTTT
CASLRTITDTQYF
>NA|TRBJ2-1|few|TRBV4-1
TGCGCCAGCAGCCAAGAAGGGTTAGCGTACAATGAGCAGTTCTTC
CASSQEGLAYNEQFF
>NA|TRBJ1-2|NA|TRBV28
TGTGCCAGCAGTTTATTATCAGACTCCTATGGCTACACCTTC
CASSLLSDSYGYTF
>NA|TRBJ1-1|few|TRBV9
TGTGCCAGCAGCGTAGAAGGTACGACTGGAGCTTTCTTT
CASSVEGTTGAFF
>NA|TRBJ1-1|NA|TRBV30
TGTGCCGGAGGTAGGGTGAACACTGAAGCTTTCTTT
CAGGRVNTEAFF
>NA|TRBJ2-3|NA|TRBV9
TGTGCCAGCAGCGTAGTTTCAGGGGAGGGTACAGATACGCAGTATTTT
CASSVVSGEGTDTQYF
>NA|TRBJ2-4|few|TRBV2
TGTGCCAGCAGTTCTACCGGGACGGATAAAAACATTCAGTACTTC
CASSSTGTDKNIQYF
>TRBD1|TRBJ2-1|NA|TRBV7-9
TGTGCCAGCAGCTTAGTGACAGGGGTCTACAATGAGCAGTTCTTC
CASSLVTGVYNEQFF
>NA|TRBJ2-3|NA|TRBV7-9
TGTGCCAGCAGCTTCGCAGGCCCTCATAGCACAGATACGCAGTATTTT
CASSFAGPHSTDTQYF
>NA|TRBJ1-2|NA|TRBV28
TGTGCCAGCAGCCGGACACCAAACTATGGCTACACCTTC
CASSRTPNYGYTF